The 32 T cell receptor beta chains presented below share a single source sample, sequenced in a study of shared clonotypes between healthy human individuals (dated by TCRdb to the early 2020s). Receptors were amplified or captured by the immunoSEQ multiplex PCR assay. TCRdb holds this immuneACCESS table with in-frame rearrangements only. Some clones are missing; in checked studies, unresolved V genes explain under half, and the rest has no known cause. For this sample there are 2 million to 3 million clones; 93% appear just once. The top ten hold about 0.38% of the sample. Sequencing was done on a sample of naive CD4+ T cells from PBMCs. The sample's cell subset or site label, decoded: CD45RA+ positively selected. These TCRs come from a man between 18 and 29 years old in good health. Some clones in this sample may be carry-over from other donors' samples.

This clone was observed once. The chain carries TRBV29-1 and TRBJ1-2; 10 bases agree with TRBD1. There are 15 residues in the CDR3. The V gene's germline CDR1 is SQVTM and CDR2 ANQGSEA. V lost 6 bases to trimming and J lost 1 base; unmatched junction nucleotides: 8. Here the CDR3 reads CSVGGQGYGNYGYTF. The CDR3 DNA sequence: TGCAGCGTGGGGGGACAGGGGTACGGTAACTATGGCTACACCTTC.

In DNA form, the CDR3 reads TGTGCCAGCAGTGAAGCGATAGCGGCCCCCTACGAGCAGTACTTC. It translates to CASSEAIAAPYEQYF. The V call is TRBV6-1, the J call TRBJ2-7, with a weak D call TRBD2 (6 bases). V shed 0 bases and J shed 2 bases, with 11 bases lying between them. CDR1 and CDR2 from the germline V gene are MNHNS and SASEGT. This CDR3 is built from 15 residues.

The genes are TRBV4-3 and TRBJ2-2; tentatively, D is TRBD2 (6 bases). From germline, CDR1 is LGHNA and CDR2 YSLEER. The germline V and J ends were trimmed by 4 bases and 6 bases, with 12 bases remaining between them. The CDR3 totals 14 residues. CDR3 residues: CASSRAGGAGELFF. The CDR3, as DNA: TGCGCCAGCAGCCGCGCCGGGGGAGCCGGGGAGCTGTTTTTT.

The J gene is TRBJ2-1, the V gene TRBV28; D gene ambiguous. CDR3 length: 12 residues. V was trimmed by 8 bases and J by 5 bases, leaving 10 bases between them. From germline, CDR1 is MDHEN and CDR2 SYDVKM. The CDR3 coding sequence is TGTGCCAGCCAACTCCAGAACAATGAGCAGTTCTTC. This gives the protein CASQLQNNEQFF.

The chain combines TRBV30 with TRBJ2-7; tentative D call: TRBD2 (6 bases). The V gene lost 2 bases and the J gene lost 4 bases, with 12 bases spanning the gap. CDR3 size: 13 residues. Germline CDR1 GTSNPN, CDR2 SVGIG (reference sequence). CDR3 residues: CAWSFGSSYEQYF. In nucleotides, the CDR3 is TGTGCCTGGAGTTTCGGGAGTAGTTACGAGCAGTACTTC.

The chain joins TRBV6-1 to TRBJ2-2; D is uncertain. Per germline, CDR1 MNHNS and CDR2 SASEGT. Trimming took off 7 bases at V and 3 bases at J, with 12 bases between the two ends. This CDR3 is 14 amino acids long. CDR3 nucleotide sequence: TGTGCCAGCATAACAGCGAAGGACACCGGGGAGCTGTTTTTT. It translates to CASITAKDTGELFF.

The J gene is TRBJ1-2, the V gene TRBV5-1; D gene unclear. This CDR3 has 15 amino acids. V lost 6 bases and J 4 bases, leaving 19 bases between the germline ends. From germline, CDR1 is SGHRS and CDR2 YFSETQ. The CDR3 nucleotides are TGCGCCAGCAATCAGGCGCCCGAGTCCTTCTATGGCTACACCTTC. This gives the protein CASNQAPESFYGYTF.

The CDR3 protein is CTSSPRSESDLYEQYF. CDR3 nucleotide sequence: TGCACCAGCAGCCCTCGATCTGAATCAGACCTCTACGAGCAGTACTTC. The chain joins TRBV1 to TRBJ2-7. TRBV1 corresponds to a pseudogene. The CDR3 consists of 16 residues.

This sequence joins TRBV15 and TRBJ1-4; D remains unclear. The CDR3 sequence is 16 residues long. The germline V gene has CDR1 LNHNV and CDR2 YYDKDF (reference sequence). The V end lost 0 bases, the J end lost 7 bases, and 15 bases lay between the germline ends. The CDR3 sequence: CATSRDLISSGEKLFF. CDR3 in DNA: TGTGCCACCAGCAGAGATCTAATAAGTTCGGGTGAAAAACTGTTTTTT.

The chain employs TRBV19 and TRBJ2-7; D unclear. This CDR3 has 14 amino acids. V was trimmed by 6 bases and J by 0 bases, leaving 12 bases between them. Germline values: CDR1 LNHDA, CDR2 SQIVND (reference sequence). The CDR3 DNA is TGTGCCAGTAGGTCTGCTGCCGGCTCCTACGAGCAGTACTTC. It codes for CASRSAAGSYEQYF. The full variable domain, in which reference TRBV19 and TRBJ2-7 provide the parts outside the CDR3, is DGGITQSPKYLFRKEGQNVTLSCEQNLNHDAMYWYRQDPGQGLRLIYYSQIVNDFQKGDIAEGYSVSREKKESFPLTVTSAQKNPTAFYLCASRSAAGSYEQYFGPGTRLTVT.

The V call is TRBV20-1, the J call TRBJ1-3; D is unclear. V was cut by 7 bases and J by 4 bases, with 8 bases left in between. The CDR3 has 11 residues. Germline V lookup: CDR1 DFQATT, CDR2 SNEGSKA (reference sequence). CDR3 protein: CSGGNGNTIYF. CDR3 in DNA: TGCAGTGGGGGAAACGGAAACACCATATATTTT.

In DNA, the CDR3 is TGTGCCAGCAGTAGTACGGCCCAGGGGGCTTACGAGCAGTACTTC. Translating gives CASSSTAQGAYEQYF. The chain combines TRBV28 with TRBJ2-7, with TRBD1 matching over 8 bases. Germline V gene sequence: CDR1 MDHEN, CDR2 SYDVKM. The CDR3 contains 15 residues. V was pared by 5 bases and J by 4 bases, with 10 bases of the junction left unmatched. Full variable domain (remainder filled in from reference TRBV28 and TRBJ2-7): DVKVTQSSRYLVKRTGEKVFLECVQDMDHENMFWYRQDPGLGLRLIYFSYDVKMKEKGDIPEGYSVSREKKERFSLILESASTNQTSMYLCASSSTAQGAYEQYFGPGTRLTVT.

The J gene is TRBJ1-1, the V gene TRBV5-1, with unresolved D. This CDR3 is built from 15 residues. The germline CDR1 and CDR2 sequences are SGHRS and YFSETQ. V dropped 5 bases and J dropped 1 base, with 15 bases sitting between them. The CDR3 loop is CASRRNLDKNTEAFF. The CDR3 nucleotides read TGCGCCAGCAGGAGGAACTTAGACAAGAACACTGAAGCTTTCTTT.

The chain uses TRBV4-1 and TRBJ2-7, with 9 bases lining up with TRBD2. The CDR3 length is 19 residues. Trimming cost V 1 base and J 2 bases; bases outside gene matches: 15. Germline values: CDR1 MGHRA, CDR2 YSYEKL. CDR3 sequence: CASSQGPGETSGRTYEQYF. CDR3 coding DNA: TGCGCCAGCAGCCAAGGGCCAGGGGAAACTAGCGGGCGGACCTACGAGCAGTACTTC.

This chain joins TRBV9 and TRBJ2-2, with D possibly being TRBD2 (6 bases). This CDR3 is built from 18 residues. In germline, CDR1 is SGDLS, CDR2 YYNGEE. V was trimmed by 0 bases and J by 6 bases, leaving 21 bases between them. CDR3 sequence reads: CASSVVGGMAVKPGELFF. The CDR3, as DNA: TGTGCCAGCAGCGTAGTCGGGGGTATGGCGGTTAAGCCCGGGGAGCTGTTTTTT.

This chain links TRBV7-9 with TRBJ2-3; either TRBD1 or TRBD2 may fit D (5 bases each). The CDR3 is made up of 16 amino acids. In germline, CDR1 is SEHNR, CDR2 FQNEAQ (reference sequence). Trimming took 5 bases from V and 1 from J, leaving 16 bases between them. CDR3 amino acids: CASSPSRGPRTDTQYF. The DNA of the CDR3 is TGTGCCAGCAGCCCGTCGAGGGGCCCACGCACAGATACGCAGTATTTT.

This CDR3 is CASSVQFKPSTDTQYF. Written as DNA, the CDR3 is TGTGCCAGCAGTGTCCAATTCAAGCCTAGCACAGATACGCAGTATTTT. The rearrangement links TRBV6-1 to TRBJ2-3, with D uncertain. Trimming shortened V by 4 bases and J by 0 bases, and 14 bases separated the two germline ends. CDR1 is MNHNS and CDR2 is SASEGT in the germline V gene. This CDR3 is 16 amino acids long.

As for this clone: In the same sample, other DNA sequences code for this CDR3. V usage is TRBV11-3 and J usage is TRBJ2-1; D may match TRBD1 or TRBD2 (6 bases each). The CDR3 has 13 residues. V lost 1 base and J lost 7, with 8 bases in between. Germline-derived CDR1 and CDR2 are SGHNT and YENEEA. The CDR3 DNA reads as TGTGCCAGCAGCTTAGGAGGGGGGAATGAGCAGTTCTTC. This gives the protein CASSLGGGNEQFF.

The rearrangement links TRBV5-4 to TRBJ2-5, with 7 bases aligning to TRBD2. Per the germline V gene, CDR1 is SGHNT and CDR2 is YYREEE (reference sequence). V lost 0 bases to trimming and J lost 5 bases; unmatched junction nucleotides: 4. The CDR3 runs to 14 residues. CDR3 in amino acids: CASSLGNGGETQYF. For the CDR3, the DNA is TGTGCCAGCAGCTTGGGGAACGGGGGGGAGACCCAGTACTTC.

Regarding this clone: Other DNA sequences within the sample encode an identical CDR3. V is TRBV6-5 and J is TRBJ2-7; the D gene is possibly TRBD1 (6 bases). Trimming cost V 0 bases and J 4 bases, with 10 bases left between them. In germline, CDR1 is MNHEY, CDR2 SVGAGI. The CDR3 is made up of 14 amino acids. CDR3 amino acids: CASSYSQGPYEQYF. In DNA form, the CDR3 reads TGTGCCAGCAGTTACTCACAGGGCCCATACGAGCAGTACTTC.

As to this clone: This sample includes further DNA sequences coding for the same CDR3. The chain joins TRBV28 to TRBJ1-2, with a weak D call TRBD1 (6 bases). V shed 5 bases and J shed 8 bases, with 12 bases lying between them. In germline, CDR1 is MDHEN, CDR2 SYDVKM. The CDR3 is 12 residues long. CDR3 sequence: CASSGQGRGYTF. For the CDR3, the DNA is TGTGCCAGCAGTGGCCAGGGGAGAGGCTACACCTTC.

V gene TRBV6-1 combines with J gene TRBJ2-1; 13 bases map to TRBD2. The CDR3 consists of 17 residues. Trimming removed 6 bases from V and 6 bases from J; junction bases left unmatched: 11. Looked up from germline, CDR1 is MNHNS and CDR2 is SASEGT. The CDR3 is CASREYTGTSGTNEQFF. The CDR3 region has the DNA TGTGCCAGCAGGGAATACACCGGGACTAGCGGGACCAATGAGCAGTTCTTC.

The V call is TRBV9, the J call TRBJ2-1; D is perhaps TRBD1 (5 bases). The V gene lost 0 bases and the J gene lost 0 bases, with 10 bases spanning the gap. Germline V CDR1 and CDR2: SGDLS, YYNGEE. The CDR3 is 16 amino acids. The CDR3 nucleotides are TGTGCCAGCAGCGTAGAAGGGGCCAGCTCCTACAATGAGCAGTTCTTC. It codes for CASSVEGASSYNEQFF.

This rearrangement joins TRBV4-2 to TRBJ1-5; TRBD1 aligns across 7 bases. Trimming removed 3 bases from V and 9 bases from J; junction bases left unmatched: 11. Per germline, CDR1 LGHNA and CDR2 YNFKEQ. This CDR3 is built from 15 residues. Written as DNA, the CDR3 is TGTGCCAGCAGCCATCCGGGACAGACCTCTATGCCCCAGCATTTT. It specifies CASSHPGQTSMPQHF.

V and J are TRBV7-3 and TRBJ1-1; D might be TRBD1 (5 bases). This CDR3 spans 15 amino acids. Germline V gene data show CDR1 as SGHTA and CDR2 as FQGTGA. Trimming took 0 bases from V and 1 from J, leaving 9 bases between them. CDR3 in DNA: TGTGCCAGCAGCTTAACGGGGGGTGAGAACACTGAAGCTTTCTTT. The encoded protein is CASSLTGGENTEAFF.

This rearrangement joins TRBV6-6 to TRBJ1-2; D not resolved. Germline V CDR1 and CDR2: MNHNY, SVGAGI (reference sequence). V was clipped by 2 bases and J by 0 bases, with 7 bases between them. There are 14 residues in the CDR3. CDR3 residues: CASSYNGANYGYTF. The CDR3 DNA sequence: TGTGCCAGCAGTTACAATGGAGCTAACTATGGCTACACCTTC.

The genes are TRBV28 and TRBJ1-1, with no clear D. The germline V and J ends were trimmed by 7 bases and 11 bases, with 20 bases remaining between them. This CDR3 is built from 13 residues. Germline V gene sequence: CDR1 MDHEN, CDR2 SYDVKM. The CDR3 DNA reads TGTGCCAGCATCGTAGCGGCCTCATCCGTGGCTTTCTTT. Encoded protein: CASIVAASSVAFF.

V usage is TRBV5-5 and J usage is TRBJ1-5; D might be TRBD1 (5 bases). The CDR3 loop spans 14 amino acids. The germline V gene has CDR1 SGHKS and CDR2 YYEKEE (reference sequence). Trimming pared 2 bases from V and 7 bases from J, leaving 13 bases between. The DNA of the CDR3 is TGTGCCAGCAGCTTTGGACATCCTGGACAGCCCCAGCATTTT. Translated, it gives CASSFGHPGQPQHF.

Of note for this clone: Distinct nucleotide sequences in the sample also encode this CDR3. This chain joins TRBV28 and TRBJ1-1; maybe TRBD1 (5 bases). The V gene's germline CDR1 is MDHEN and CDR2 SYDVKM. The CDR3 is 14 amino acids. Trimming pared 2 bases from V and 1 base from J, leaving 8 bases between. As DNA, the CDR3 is TGTGCCAGCAGTTTACGCCAGGGGAACACTGAAGCTTTCTTT. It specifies CASSLRQGNTEAFF.

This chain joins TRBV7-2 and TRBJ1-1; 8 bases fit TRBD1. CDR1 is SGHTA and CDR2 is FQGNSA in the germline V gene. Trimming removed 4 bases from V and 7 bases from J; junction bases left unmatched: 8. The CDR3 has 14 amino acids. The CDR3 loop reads CASSSTGERGEAFF. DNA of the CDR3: TGTGCCAGCAGCTCGACAGGGGAGCGGGGTGAAGCTTTCTTT.

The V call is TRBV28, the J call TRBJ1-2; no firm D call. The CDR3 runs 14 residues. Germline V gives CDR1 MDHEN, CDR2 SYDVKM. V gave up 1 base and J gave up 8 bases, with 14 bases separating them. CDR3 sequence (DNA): TGTGCCAGCAGTTTATATCCACAGACCGGGGGCTACACCTTC. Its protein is CASSLYPQTGGYTF.

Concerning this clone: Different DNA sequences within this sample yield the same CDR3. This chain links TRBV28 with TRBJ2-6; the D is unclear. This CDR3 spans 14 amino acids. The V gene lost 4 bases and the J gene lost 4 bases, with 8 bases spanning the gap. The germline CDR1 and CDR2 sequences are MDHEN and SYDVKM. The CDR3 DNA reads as TGTGCCAGCAGTTCAAGAACAGGGGCCAACGTCCTGACTTTC. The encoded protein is CASSSRTGANVLTF. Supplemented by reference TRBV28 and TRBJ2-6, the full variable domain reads DVKVTQSSRYLVKRTGEKVFLECVQDMDHENMFWYRQDPGLGLRLIYFSYDVKMKEKGDIPEGYSVSREKKERFSLILESASTNQTSMYLCASSSRTGANVLTFGAGSRLTVL.